This TCR beta chain was sequenced in a study of blood T cells in healthy people across ages. Through a sample-barcoded 5' primer and a J-beta primer mix, a second PCR was run for about 6 to 11 cycles. One entry per CDR3 protein results from TCRdb running MiXCR on the 5' RACE reads. Altogether 1.2 million to 1.5 million distinct CDR3 sequences are present, around 59% being singletons, with the ten largest covering 6.5% to 8.5%. To note about this clonotype: Its antigen is unidentified.

Germline values: CDR1 MNHEY, CDR2 SVGEGT. Trimming pared 5 bases from V and 0 bases from J, leaving 19 bases between. This CDR3 is built from 17 residues. Study-wide findings and caveats: Diversity was estimated from one million T cells, and these estimates were considered underestimates.

Isolated PBMCs totaled at least 6 million in each sample. The chain combines TRBV6-2 or TRBV6-3 with TRBJ1-2, with D maybe TRBD1 (6 bases). The sample was blood. The TCR was taken from a man aged 18 to 29 in good health. DNA of the CDR3: TGTGCCAGCAGTCCTACTGCCAGGGGAATGGCTAACTATGGCTACACCTTC. Amino acids: CASSPTARGMANYGYTF.